The 31 T cell receptor beta chains below all came from one sample that was sequenced in a study of tumor-infiltrating lymphocytes in localized non-small cell lung cancer. The repertoire was sequenced with immunoSEQ multiplex PCR; TCRdb's copy has only in-frame clones and lacks some. The sample carries roughly 13,000 clones, 60% to 80% recorded once. The sequencing sample was made of lung tumor tissue. The origin of the receptors is a human donor with non-small cell lung cancer.

This clone has a handful of counts. The chain carries TRBV7-6 and TRBJ2-3; 8 bases align to TRBD1. This CDR3 spans 16 amino acids. Unmatched junction bases numbered 7, after V lost 1 base and J lost 4 bases. From germline, CDR1 is SGHVS and CDR2 FNYEAQ. The CDR3 protein is CASSLGGTGTADTQYF. As DNA, the CDR3 is TGTGCCAGCAGCTTAGGGGGGACAGGCACGGCAGATACGCAGTATTTT.

A few counts support this clone. The genes are TRBV7-9 and TRBJ2-7; D gene unclear. Germline assignment: CDR1 SEHNR and CDR2 FQNEAQ (reference sequence). Between the trimmed V and J ends, which lost 5 bases and 0 bases, there was a span of 5 bases. CDR3 size: 12 residues. The chain's CDR3 is CASSRSSYEQYF. DNA of the CDR3: TGTGCCAGCAGCAGGAGCTCCTACGAGCAGTACTTC.

The rearrangement links TRBV4-1 to TRBJ1-2, with D possibly TRBD1 on 5 matching bases. The CDR3 runs 14 residues. Germline V gene data show CDR1 as MGHRA and CDR2 as YSYEKL. Trimming cost V 5 bases and J 2 bases, with 12 bases left between them. CDR3 sequence reads: CASSSGPQNYGYTF. The CDR3 DNA reads as TGCGCCAGCAGCTCGGGACCCCAGAACTATGGCTACACCTTC.

The rearrangement uses TRBV7-9 and TRBJ2-7, with 13 bases lining up with TRBD2. Germline-derived CDR1 and CDR2 are SEHNR and FQNEAQ (reference sequence). V trimming: 4 bases; J trimming: 0 bases; junction bases outside the gene matches: 6. The CDR3 has 17 amino acids. CDR3: CASSSPRTSGSSYEQYF. The CDR3 DNA reads as TGTGCCAGCAGCTCCCCCCGGACTAGCGGGAGCTCCTACGAGCAGTACTTC.

The V gene is TRBV19, the J gene TRBJ2-2; 7 bases align to TRBD1. Per germline, CDR1 LNHDA and CDR2 SQIVND (reference sequence). Unmatched junction bases numbered 5, after V lost 5 bases and J lost 5 bases. The length of the CDR3 is 14 residues. CDR3 DNA sequence: TGTGCCAGTAGTTCGGGACAGAAGACCGGGGAGCTGTTTTTT. Translation: CASSSGQKTGELFF.

The J gene is TRBJ1-4, the V gene TRBV7-2; D ambiguous. This CDR3 contains 13 residues. CDR1 and CDR2 from the germline V gene are SGHTA and FQGNSA. Trimming shortened V by 1 base and J by 6 bases, and 6 bases separated the two germline ends. Here the CDR3 DNA reads TGTGCCAGCAGCTTAGACGCTTATGAAAAACTGTTTTTT. It translates to CASSLDAYEKLFF.

The genes are TRBV7-3 and TRBJ2-7, with TRBD2 matching over 7 bases. Germline values: CDR1 SGHTA, CDR2 FQGTGA. The CDR3 has 15 amino acids. V was clipped by 5 bases and J by 1 base; unmatched bases: 8. The CDR3 region is CASSVGASGSYEQYF. In DNA form, the CDR3 reads TGTGCCAGCAGCGTAGGGGCTAGCGGATCCTACGAGCAGTACTTC.

By sample fraction, this clone is medium-sized. The CDR3 reads CASSPGGRATEAFF. CDR3 nucleotide sequence: TGTGCCAGCAGTCCCGGGGGGAGGGCCACTGAAGCTTTCTTT. This sequence joins TRBV28 and TRBJ1-1; D is possibly TRBD1 (5 bases). Germline CDR1 MDHEN, CDR2 SYDVKM. CDR3 length equals 14 residues. With 5 bases removed from V and 4 bases from J, the gap between germline ends came to 14 bases.

CDR3 region: CASSSPRTDYNEQFF. The CDR3 region has the DNA TGTGCCAGCAGCTCACCTAGGACGGACTACAATGAGCAGTTCTTC. The chain has TRBV5-4 and TRBJ2-1; no clear D gene. The V and J ends lost 3 bases and 3 bases respectively, with 13 bases between them. Germline loops: CDR1 SGHNT, CDR2 YYREEE (reference sequence). This CDR3 is built from 15 residues.

The chain links TRBV18 to TRBJ1-1, with D perhaps TRBD1 (5 bases). Germline CDR1 KGHSH, CDR2 LQKENI. Deletions cut 3 bases from V and 0 bases from J, with 11 bases between. This CDR3 contains 15 residues. CDR3 region: CASSPSGLLNTEAFF. For the CDR3, the DNA is TGTGCCAGCTCACCGTCGGGACTCCTGAACACTGAAGCTTTCTTT.

The rearrangement uses TRBV28 and TRBJ2-5; D is possibly TRBD2 (5 bases). The V gene lost 6 bases and the J gene lost 2 bases, with 10 bases spanning the gap. Looked up from germline, CDR1 is MDHEN and CDR2 is SYDVKM. CDR3 size: 13 residues. CDR3 region: CASRAGKQETQYF. In DNA form, the CDR3 reads TGTGCCAGCAGAGCCGGGAAGCAAGAGACCCAGTACTTC.

V gene TRBV11-2 combines with J gene TRBJ2-7, with 11 bases lining up with TRBD2. V lost 7 bases to trimming and J lost 13 bases; unmatched junction nucleotides: 15. This CDR3 has 14 residues. Germline CDR1 SGHAT, CDR2 FQNNGV. The CDR3 region has the DNA TGTGCCAGCACCCAGACTACTAGCGGGAGATTGGCATACTTC. The encoded protein is CASTQTTSGRLAYF.

The rearrangement links TRBV6-5 to TRBJ1-4; the match to TRBD1 covers 9 bases. CDR1 and CDR2 from the germline V gene are MNHEY and SVGAGI. Unmatched junction bases numbered 5, after V lost 5 bases and J lost 4 bases. This CDR3 has 15 amino acids. CDR3 nucleotide sequence: TGTGCCAGCAGTGCCTCGACAGGGGGTAATGAAAAACTGTTTTTT. This gives the protein CASSASTGGNEKLFF.

This clone was observed a handful of times. The rearrangement links TRBV7-8 to TRBJ1-5; TRBD1 matches at 7 bases. The V and J ends lost 5 bases and 4 bases, in that order; junction bases with no gene match: 5. The CDR3 is 14 residues long. Germline V gene lookup returns CDR1 SGHVS and CDR2 FQNEAQ. CDR3 in DNA: TGTGCCAGCAGCCACGGGACAGATAATCAGCCCCAGCATTTT. Translation: CASSHGTDNQPQHF.

The DNA for the CDR3 is TGTGCCAGCAGGCCACCGGGACAGCTAAACAATGAGCAGTTCTTC. As protein: CASRPPGQLNNEQFF. This rearrangement joins TRBV27 to TRBJ2-1, with 7 nucleotides matching TRBD1. V shed 6 bases, J shed 5 bases, and the junction held 10 bases outside the gene matches. Germline lookup yields CDR1 MNHEY and CDR2 SMNVEV (reference sequence). This CDR3 has 15 residues.

Note on this clone: Its ends do not fully match the called genes, so a read error is possible. CDR3 protein: CASSPRLQDKQYF. The CDR3 region has the DNA TGTGCTAGCAGCCCAAGGTTACAGGACAAGCAGTACTTC. The genes are TRBV7-7 and TRBJ2-7; TRBD1 is a possible D gene (5 bases). Germline CDR1 SSHAT, CDR2 FNYEAQ (reference sequence). CDR3 size: 13 residues.

V usage is TRBV27 and J usage is TRBJ1-4; unclear D gene. The CDR3 length is 15 residues. The V end was cut by 1 base, the J end by 6 bases, with 12 bases between. Germline V lookup: CDR1 MNHEY, CDR2 SMNVEV (reference sequence). CDR3 bases: TGTGCCAGCAGTTTATGGTGGCGCGGCGATGAAAAACTGTTTTTT. Translated, it gives CASSLWWRGDEKLFF.

The chain employs TRBV10-3 and TRBJ1-2; D is possibly TRBD1 (5 bases). The CDR3 runs to 12 residues. CDR1 is ENHRY and CDR2 is SYGVKD in the germline V gene. Trimming stripped 5 bases from V and 3 bases from J, with 7 bases between. The CDR3, as DNA: TGTGCCATCAGTCGGGACCACTATGGCTACACCTTC. Protein: CAISRDHYGYTF.

This clone was detected a few times. The chain employs TRBV9 and TRBJ1-4, with 9 bases matching TRBD1. The CDR3 is made up of 15 amino acids. V gave up 3 bases and J gave up 7 bases; unmatched junction bases: 7. Germline V gives CDR1 SGDLS, CDR2 YYNGEE. The CDR3 here is CASSGQQGASEKLFF. In DNA, the CDR3 is TGTGCCAGCAGCGGACAACAGGGGGCAAGTGAAAAACTGTTTTTT.

The chain carries TRBV2 and TRBJ2-3; TRBD1 might be the D (6 bases). Per germline, CDR1 SNHLY and CDR2 FYNNEI. CDR3 length: 13 residues. Between the trimmed V and J ends, which lost 7 bases and 2 bases, there was a span of 10 bases. The CDR3 spells CASIRDTTDTQYF. The CDR3 nucleotides are TGTGCCAGCATTAGGGACACCACAGATACGCAGTATTTT.

The chain recombines TRBV7-8 with TRBJ2-1; 7 bases are a match to TRBD1. The CDR3 totals 14 residues. The germline gives CDR1 SGHVS, CDR2 FQNEAQ. Trimming at V came to 5 bases and at J to 9 bases, leaving 10 bases not matched to a gene. CDR3 sequence (DNA): TGTGCCAGCAGCATCGACAGGGTAGGGGGTGAGCAGTTCTTC. This gives the protein CASSIDRVGGEQFF.

V and J are TRBV9 and TRBJ2-1; 7 bases are shared with TRBD2. The V segment lost 4 bases and the J segment 0 bases; nucleotides outside the gene matches: 7. This CDR3 comprises 16 residues. CDR1 and CDR2 from the germline V gene are SGDLS and YYNGEE. CDR3 sequence: CASSRTTSVSYNEQFF. In DNA form, the CDR3 reads TGTGCCAGCAGCAGAACAACTAGCGTCTCCTACAATGAGCAGTTCTTC.

Only a few counts were recorded for this clone. This chain links TRBV15 with TRBJ1-5; D is unresolved. The germline V gene encodes CDR1 LNHNV and CDR2 YYDKDF (reference sequence). The CDR3 is 12 amino acids. Between the trimmed V and J ends, which lost 3 bases and 4 bases, there was a span of 4 bases. DNA of the CDR3: TGTGCCACCAGCAGGGGTAATCAGCCCCAGCATTTT. This sequence encodes CATSRGNQPQHF.

The chain carries TRBV7-2 and TRBJ2-7, with TRBD2 identical over 7 bases. Trimming took 1 base from V and 4 from J; bases not matched to a gene: 4. CDR1 is SGHTA, CDR2 FQGNSA, per germline. The CDR3 loop spans 14 amino acids. CDR3 protein: CASSLGGGNYEQYF. The CDR3 DNA is TGTGCCAGCAGCTTAGGCGGGGGTAATTACGAGCAGTACTTC.

The genes are TRBV6-1 and TRBJ1-2; 7 nucleotides line up with TRBD1. Germline assignment: CDR1 MNHNS and CDR2 SASEGT. The J segment lost 5 bases and the V segment lost 8 bases, leaving 8 bases of the junction unmatched. The CDR3 is 13 amino acids. The CDR3 DNA is TGTGCCAGCTCGACAGGGCTAAGTTATGGCTACACCTTC. This codes for CASSTGLSYGYTF.

The chain combines TRBV7-9 with TRBJ1-4; TRBD1 matches 10 bases. V lost 7 bases, J lost 9 bases, and 8 bases stayed unmatched. The V gene's germline CDR1 is SEHNR and CDR2 FQNEAQ (reference sequence). This CDR3 is 14 amino acids long. CDR3 nucleotide sequence: TGTGCCAGCACCGCAGACAGGGGGCTTAAAAAACTGTTTTTT. Translated, it gives CASTADRGLKKLFF. Variable domain in full (rest from reference TRBV7-9 and TRBJ1-4): DTGVSQNPRHKITKRGQNVTFRCDPISEHNRLYWYRQTLGQGPEFLTYFQNEAQLEKSRLLSDRFSAERPKGSFSTLEIQRTEQGDSAMYLCASTADRGLKKLFFGSGTQLSVL.

The CDR3 DNA sequence: TGTGCCAGCAGCTTGACCGGACAGGGGGAAGAGACCCAGTACTTC. Amino acid sequence: CASSLTGQGEETQYF. The rearrangement links TRBV5-5 to TRBJ2-5; 10 bases align to TRBD1. The CDR3 contains 15 residues. Trimming removed 1 base from V and 3 bases from J; junction bases left unmatched: 3. From germline, CDR1 is SGHKS and CDR2 YYEKEE (reference sequence).

This clone rates as large. This chain connects TRBV14 to TRBJ2-4, with 9 positions matching TRBD2. The CDR3 consists of 16 residues. Germline V gene sequence: CDR1 SGHDN, CDR2 FVKESK. The V segment lost 3 bases and the J segment 1 base; nucleotides outside the gene matches: 4. The CDR3 spells CASSHAGGLAKNIQYF. The CDR3, as DNA: TGTGCCAGCAGCCACGCGGGAGGGCTTGCCAAAAACATTCAGTACTTC.

The J gene is TRBJ1-4, the V gene TRBV2; possible D gene TRBD1, 5 bases. The V end lost 6 bases, the J end lost 8 bases, and 19 bases lay between the germline ends. Germline-derived CDR1 and CDR2 are SNHLY and FYNNEI. The CDR3 contains 15 residues. The CDR3 loop reads CASRHQGVLGEKLFF. CDR3 nucleotides: TGTGCCAGCAGGCATCAGGGAGTCCTGGGCGAAAAACTGTTTTTT.

A few counts support this clone. The gene calls are TRBV2 and TRBJ2-7, with D possibly being TRBD1 (5 bases). V was trimmed by 7 bases and J by 5 bases, leaving 21 bases between them. Germline assignment: CDR1 SNHLY and CDR2 FYNNEI. The CDR3 has 15 amino acids. The CDR3 loop reads CASTLTESDSHEQYF. CDR3 sequence (DNA): TGTGCCAGCACCCTGACAGAGAGCGATAGCCACGAGCAGTACTTC.

In this sample, this clone is large (0.1 to 1%). The sample holds other DNA sequences that translate to the same CDR3. CDR3 region: CAIRDRENQPQHF. Written as DNA, the CDR3 is TGTGCCATACGTGACCGAGAAAATCAGCCCCAGCATTTT. The chain has TRBV10-3 and TRBJ1-5; D call uncertain. CDR1 ENHRY and CDR2 SYGVKD come from the germline V gene. Between the trimmed V and J ends, which lost 9 bases and 4 bases, there was a span of 13 bases. The CDR3 length is 13 residues.